Below are 14 T cell receptor beta chains sequenced from a single sample in a study of blood T cell repertoires in COVID-19. TCRdb keeps only in-frame clones here, not all; method: immunoSEQ multiplex PCR. The sample has about 130,000 clones, roughly four fifths seen once. Sequencing was carried out using PBMCs or T cells enriched from blood (not recorded which). The receptors come from a man aged 25-45 years who had recovered from COVID-19.

This clone was seen just once. The V gene is TRBV10-1, the J gene TRBJ1-2; 9 bases agree with TRBD1. Germline V gives CDR1 WNHNN, CDR2 SYGVQD (reference sequence). This CDR3 is built from 13 residues. J gave up 1 base and V 10 bases, and 4 bases lay outside the gene matches. The CDR3 region has the DNA TGCGCCACCTGGGACAGGGATAACTATGGCTACACCTTC. Protein: CATWDRDNYGYTF.

This chain uses TRBV25-1 with TRBJ2-5; D perhaps matches TRBD2 (5 bases). V was clipped by 2 bases and J by 0 bases, with 7 bases between them. The CDR3 has 14 residues. Looked up from germline, CDR1 is MGHDK and CDR2 is SYGVNS. The CDR3 DNA sequence: TGTGCCAGCAGTGAAGCGGAGGACCAAGAGACCCAGTACTTC. Translating it yields CASSEAEDQETQYF.

The rearrangement joins TRBV30 to TRBJ1-4; perhaps TRBD1 as D (6 bases). This CDR3 has 13 residues. V lost 2 bases to trimming and J lost 5 bases, with 9 bases between them. Per the germline V gene, CDR1 is GTSNPN and CDR2 is SVGIG (reference sequence). CDR3 in DNA: TGTGCCTGGAGTCTGAGGGGGAATGAAAAACTGTTTTTT. It specifies CAWSLRGNEKLFF.

The chain carries TRBV20-1 and TRBJ2-5, with TRBD2 matching over 12 bases. The CDR3 contains 16 residues. V trimming: 3 bases; J trimming: 2 bases; junction bases outside the gene matches: 7. Germline CDR1 reads DFQATT; CDR2 reads SNEGSKA (reference sequence). The CDR3 loop reads CSASSIGTSGQETQYF. The CDR3 nucleotides read TGCAGTGCTAGTAGCATTGGGACTAGCGGGCAAGAGACCCAGTACTTC.

The chain has TRBV5-1 and TRBJ2-3; D gene unclear. This CDR3 comprises 14 residues. V shed 0 bases and J shed 2 bases, with 7 bases lying between them. Per germline, CDR1 SGHRS and CDR2 YFSETQ. The CDR3 region has the DNA TGCGCCAGCAGCTTGGCCCAAATCACAGATACGCAGTATTTT. Translation: CASSLAQITDTQYF.

The chain employs TRBV27 and TRBJ2-1, with 10 bases that match TRBD2. Germline V gene sequence: CDR1 MNHEY, CDR2 SMNVEV (reference sequence). The V segment lost 6 bases and the J segment 4 bases; nucleotides outside the gene matches: 6. The CDR3 is 15 amino acids. The CDR3 protein is CASSDGLADYNEQFF. DNA of the CDR3: TGTGCCAGCAGCGATGGACTAGCGGATTACAATGAGCAGTTCTTC.

The V gene is TRBV6-5, the J gene TRBJ1-2; 7 bases are shared with TRBD1. Germline CDR1 is MNHEY and CDR2 is SVGAGI. This CDR3 is built from 14 residues. J was trimmed by 6 bases and V by 5 bases; bases with no gene match: 9. The CDR3 region is CASSQPRGDDGYTF. For the CDR3, the DNA is TGTGCCAGCAGTCAACCCAGGGGGGATGATGGCTACACCTTC.

The DNA of the CDR3 is TGTGCCAGCAGTGCGAGGGGACAGGAAGCTTTCTTT. Encoded protein: CASSARGQEAFF. The gene calls are TRBV2 and TRBJ1-1, with 7 bases that match TRBD1. This CDR3 is built from 12 residues. Trimming cost V 4 bases and J 8 bases; bases outside gene matches: 4. The germline V gene encodes CDR1 SNHLY and CDR2 FYNNEI.

The chain joins TRBV5-1 to TRBJ1-6; 12 bases match TRBD1. The V and J ends lost 4 bases and 10 bases, in that order; junction bases with no gene match: 6. This CDR3 region has 15 residues. The germline CDR1 and CDR2 sequences are SGHRS and YFSETQ. In nucleotides, the CDR3 is TGCGCCAGCAGCCCAGGGACAGGGGGCGAGTCACCCCTCCACTTT. Its protein product is CASSPGTGGESPLHF.

This chain connects TRBV13 to TRBJ1-5; D is undetermined. Looked up from germline, CDR1 is PRHDT and CDR2 is FYEKMQ (reference sequence). The CDR3 extends over 14 amino acids. Trimming left V 0 bases short and J 3 bases short, with 6 bases between. The CDR3 coding sequence is TGTGCCAGCAGCTTAGGGCGGTACAATCAGCCCCAGCATTTT. This codes for CASSLGRYNQPQHF.

The J gene is TRBJ2-3, the V gene TRBV2, with D maybe TRBD1 (6 bases). CDR3 size: 14 residues. The V and J ends lost 9 bases and 3 bases respectively, with 16 bases between them. CDR1 and CDR2 from the germline V gene are SNHLY and FYNNEI. CDR3 DNA sequence: TGTGCCAGTTTACAGGGCTGGAGTACAGATACGCAGTATTTT. This sequence encodes CASLQGWSTDTQYF.

The gene calls are TRBV10-3 and TRBJ2-2; D remains ambiguous. The CDR3 is made up of 15 amino acids. Trimming took 0 bases from V and 5 from J, leaving 10 bases between them. Germline CDR1 reads ENHRY; CDR2 reads SYGVKD. In nucleotides, the CDR3 is TGTGCCATCAGTGAGTCTTGGCAGACAACCGGGGAGCTGTTTTTT. Translating it yields CAISESWQTTGELFF.

This chain links TRBV5-1 with TRBJ1-2; 7 nucleotides line up with TRBD1. J was trimmed by 8 bases and V by 4 bases; bases with no gene match: 8. The CDR3 is made up of 13 amino acids. From germline, CDR1 is SGHRS and CDR2 YFSETQ. In nucleotides, the CDR3 is TGCGCCAGCAGCGCAACCCAGGGGGTAGGCTACACCTTC. Translated, it gives CASSATQGVGYTF.

This rearrangement joins TRBV19 to TRBJ2-5; the D gene is possibly TRBD1 (5 bases). The germline V and J ends were trimmed by 1 base and 7 bases, with 16 bases remaining between them. The CDR3 length is 15 residues. Germline V CDR1 and CDR2: LNHDA, SQIVND (reference sequence). The CDR3 nucleotides read TGTGCCAGTAGTATAGGGACGGACGTCCAGGGGACCCAGTACTTC. This gives the protein CASSIGTDVQGTQYF. Filled out from reference TRBV19 and TRBJ2-5, the complete variable domain reads DGGITQSPKYLFRKEGQNVTLSCEQNLNHDAMYWYRQDPGQGLRLIYYSQIVNDFQKGDIAEGYSVSREKKESFPLTVTSAQKNPTAFYLCASSIGTDVQGTQYFGPGTRLLVL.